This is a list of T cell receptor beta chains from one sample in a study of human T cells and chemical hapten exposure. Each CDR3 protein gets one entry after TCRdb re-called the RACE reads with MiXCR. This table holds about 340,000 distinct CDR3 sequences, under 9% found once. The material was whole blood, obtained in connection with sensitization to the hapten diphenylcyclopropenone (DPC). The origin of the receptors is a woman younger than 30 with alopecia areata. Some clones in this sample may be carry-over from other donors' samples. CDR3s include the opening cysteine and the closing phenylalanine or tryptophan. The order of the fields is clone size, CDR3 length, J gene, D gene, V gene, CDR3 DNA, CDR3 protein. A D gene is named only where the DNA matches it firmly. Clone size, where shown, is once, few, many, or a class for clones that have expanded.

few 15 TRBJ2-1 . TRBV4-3 TGCGCCAGCAGCCCCCACCCCAGGGGCTACAATGAGCAGTTCTTC CASSPHPRGYNEQFF
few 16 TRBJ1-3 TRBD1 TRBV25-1 TGTGCCAGCAGTGAAACCGACAGGGGGTTTGGAAACACCATATATTTT CASSETDRGFGNTIYF
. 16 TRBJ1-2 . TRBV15 TGTGCCACCAGCAGAGATAAGTCGGGAACAGCGAACGGCTACACCTTC CATSRDKSGTANGYTF
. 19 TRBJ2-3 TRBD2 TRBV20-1 TGCAGTGCTAGTGATCTAGCGGGGGCCCTAAGGGCTAGCACAGATACGCAGTATTTT CSASDLAGALRASTDTQYF
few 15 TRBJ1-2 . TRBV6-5 TGTGCCAGCAGTTACTCGACAGCCGTTAACTATGGCTACACCTTC CASSYSTAVNYGYTF
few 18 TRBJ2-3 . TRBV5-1 TGCGCCAGCAGTCCGAGGTTAACAGGGAGCCCAGAAGCAGATACGCAGTATTTT CASSPRLTGSPEADTQYF
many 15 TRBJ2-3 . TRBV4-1 TGCGCCAGCAGCCAAGATCCGAGGGAGTCAGATACGCAGTATTTT CASSQDPRESDTQYF
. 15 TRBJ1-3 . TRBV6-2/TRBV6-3 TGTGCCAGCAGTCCCCAGGGGCCCGCCGGAAACACCATATATTTT CASSPQGPAGNTIYF
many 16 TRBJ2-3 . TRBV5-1 TGCGCCAGCAGCTTGGAGGCTGGATTCTTGACAGATACGCAGTATTTT CASSLEAGFLTDTQYF
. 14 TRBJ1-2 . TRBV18 TGTGCCAGCTCACCATTAAAGGACAGAGGCGGCTACACCTTC CASSPLKDRGGYTF
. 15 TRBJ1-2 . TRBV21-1 TGTGCCAGCAAAAAGGCTCCTCCGATTAACTATGGCTACACCTTC CASKKAPPINYGYTF
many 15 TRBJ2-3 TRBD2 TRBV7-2 TGTGCCAGCAGCTTAAGAATAGCGGGGTCAGATACGCAGTATTTT CASSLRIAGSDTQYF
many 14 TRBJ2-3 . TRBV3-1 TGTGCCAGCAGCTTGGGGGGCGGAGCAGATACGCAGTATTTT CASSLGGGADTQYF
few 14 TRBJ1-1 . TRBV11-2 TGTGCCAGCAGCTTAGACCCCTGGGGAACTGAAGCTTTCTTT CASSLDPWGTEAFF
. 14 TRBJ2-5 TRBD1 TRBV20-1 TGCAGTGCTCCGGGCTGGACAGGGAGAGAGACCCAGTACTTC CSAPGWTGRETQYF
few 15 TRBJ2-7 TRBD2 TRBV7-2 TGTGCCAGCAGCCCGACTAGCGGGGACTCCTACGAGCAGTACTTC CASSPTSGDSYEQYF
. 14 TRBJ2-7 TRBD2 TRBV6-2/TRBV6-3 TGTGCCAGCCGTCCTAGCGGGGGGTCCTACGAGCAGTACTTC CASRPSGGSYEQYF
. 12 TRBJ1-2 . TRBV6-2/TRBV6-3 TGTGCCAGCACTGGCAGCTCCTATGGCTACACCTTC CASTGSSYGYTF
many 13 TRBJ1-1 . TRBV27 TGTGCCAGCAGTGATCGTCTGAACACTGAAGCTTTCTTT CASSDRLNTEAFF
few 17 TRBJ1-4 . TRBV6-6 TGTGCCAGCAGCTATGGTCTTCGGACGGGATCGACTGAAAAACTGTTTTTT CASSYGLRTGSTEKLFF
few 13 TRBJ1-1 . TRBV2 TGTGCCAGCATTAGGGACCTAAATCCTGAAGCTTTCTTT CASIRDLNPEAFF
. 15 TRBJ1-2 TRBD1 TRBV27 TGTGCCAGCAGTCAAAGCAGGACAGGGGGCGATGGCTACACCTTC CASSQSRTGGDGYTF
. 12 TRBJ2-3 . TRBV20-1 TGCCTGCTGAGGGGGGGCTCAGATACGCAGTATTTT CLLRGGSDTQYF
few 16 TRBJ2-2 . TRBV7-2 TGTGCCAGCACCCAAAGTCCCCTTCTTTACACCGGGGAGCTGTTTTTT CASTQSPLLYTGELFF
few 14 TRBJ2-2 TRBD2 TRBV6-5 TGTGCCAGCAGTTATAGCGGGGGCCCCCGGGAGCTGTTTTTT CASSYSGGPRELFF